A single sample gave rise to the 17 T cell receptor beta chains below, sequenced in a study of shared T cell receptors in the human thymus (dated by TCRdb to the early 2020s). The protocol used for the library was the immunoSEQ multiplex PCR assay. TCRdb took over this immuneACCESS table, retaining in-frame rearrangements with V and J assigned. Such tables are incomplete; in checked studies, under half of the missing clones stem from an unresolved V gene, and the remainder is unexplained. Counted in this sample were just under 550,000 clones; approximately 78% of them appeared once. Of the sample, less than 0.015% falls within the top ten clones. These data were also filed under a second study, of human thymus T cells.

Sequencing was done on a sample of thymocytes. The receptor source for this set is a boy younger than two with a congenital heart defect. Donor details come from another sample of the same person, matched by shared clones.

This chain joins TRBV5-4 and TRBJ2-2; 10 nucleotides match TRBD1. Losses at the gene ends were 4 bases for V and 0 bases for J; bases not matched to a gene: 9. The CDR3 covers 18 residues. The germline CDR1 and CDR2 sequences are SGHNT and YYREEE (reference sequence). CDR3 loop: CASSPDRGRVANTGELFF. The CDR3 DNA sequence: TGTGCCAGCAGCCCAGACAGGGGGCGGGTAGCGAACACCGGGGAGCTGTTTTTT.

Here the CDR3 reads CASSGQGLAEPYEQYF. CDR3 bases: TGCGCCAGCAGTGGCCAGGGACTAGCGGAGCCCTACGAGCAGTACTTC. The chain carries TRBV10-2 and TRBJ2-7; TRBD2 matches 11 bases. The CDR3 has 16 amino acids. J was trimmed by 2 bases and V by 4 bases; bases with no gene match: 7. The germline V gene encodes CDR1 WSHSY and CDR2 SAAADI.

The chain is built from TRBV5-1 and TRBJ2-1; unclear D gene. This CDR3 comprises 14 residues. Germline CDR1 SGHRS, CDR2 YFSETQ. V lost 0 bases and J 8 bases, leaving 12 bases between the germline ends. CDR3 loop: CASSLESISHEQFF. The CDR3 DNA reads TGCGCCAGCAGCTTGGAGAGCATCTCCCATGAGCAGTTCTTC.

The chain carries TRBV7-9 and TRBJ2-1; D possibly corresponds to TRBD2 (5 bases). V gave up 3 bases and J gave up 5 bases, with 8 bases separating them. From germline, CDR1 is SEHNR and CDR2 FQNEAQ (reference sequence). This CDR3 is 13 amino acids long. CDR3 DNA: TGTGCCAGCAGCTTTCTCGGGGACAATGAGCAGTTCTTC. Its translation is CASSFLGDNEQFF.

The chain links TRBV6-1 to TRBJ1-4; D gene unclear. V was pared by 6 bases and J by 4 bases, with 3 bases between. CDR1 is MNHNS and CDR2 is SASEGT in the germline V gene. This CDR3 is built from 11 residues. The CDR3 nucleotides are TGTGCCAGCAGCCGTAATGAAAAACTGTTTTTT. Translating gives CASSRNEKLFF.

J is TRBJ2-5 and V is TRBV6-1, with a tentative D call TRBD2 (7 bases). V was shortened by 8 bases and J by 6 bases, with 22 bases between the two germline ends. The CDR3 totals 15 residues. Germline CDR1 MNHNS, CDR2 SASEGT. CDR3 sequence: CASGGASYGLKTQYF. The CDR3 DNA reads TGTGCCAGCGGGGGGGCTAGCTATGGGTTAAAGACCCAGTACTTC.

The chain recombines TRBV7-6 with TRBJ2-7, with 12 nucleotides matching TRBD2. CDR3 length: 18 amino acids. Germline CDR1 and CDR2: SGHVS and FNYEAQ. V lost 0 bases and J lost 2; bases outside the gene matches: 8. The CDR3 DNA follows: TGTGCCAGCAGCTTAGCGCGTCTAGCGGGAGGGCCCGCCTACGAGCAGTACTTC. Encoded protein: CASSLARLAGGPAYEQYF.

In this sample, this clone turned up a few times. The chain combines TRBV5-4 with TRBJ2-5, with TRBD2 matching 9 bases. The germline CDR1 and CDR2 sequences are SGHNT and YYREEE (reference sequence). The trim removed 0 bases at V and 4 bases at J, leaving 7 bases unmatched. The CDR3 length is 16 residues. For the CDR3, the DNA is TGTGCCAGCAGCTTGGATATAGCGGGAGTGGGAGAGACCCAGTACTTC. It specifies CASSLDIAGVGETQYF.

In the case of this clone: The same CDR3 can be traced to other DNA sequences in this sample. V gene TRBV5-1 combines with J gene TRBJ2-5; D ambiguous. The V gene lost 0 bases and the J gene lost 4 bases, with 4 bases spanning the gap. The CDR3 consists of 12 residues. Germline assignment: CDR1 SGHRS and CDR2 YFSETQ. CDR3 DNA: TGCGCCAGCAGCTTGGCCGGAGAGACCCAGTACTTC. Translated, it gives CASSLAGETQYF. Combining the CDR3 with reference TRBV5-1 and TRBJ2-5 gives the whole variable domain KAGVTQTPRYLIKTRGQQVTLSCSPISGHRSVSWYQQTPGQGLQFLFEYFSETQRNKGNFPGRFSGRQFSNSRSEMNVSTLELGDSALYLCASSLAGETQYFGPGTRLLVL.

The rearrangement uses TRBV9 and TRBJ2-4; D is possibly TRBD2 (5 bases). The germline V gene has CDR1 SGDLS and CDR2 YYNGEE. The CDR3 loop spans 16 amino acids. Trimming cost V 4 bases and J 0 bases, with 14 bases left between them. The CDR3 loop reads CASSQLRAGAKNIQYF. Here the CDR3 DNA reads TGTGCCAGCAGCCAGCTGAGGGCAGGAGCCAAAAACATTCAGTACTTC.

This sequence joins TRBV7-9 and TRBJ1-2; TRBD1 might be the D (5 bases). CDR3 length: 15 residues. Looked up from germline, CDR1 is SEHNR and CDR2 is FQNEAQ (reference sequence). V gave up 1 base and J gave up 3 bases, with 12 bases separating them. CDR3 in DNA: TGTGCCAGCAGCTTAGTCCAGGGCCCCGACTATGGCTACACCTTC. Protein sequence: CASSLVQGPDYGYTF. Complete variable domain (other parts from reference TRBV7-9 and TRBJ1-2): DTGVSQNPRHKITKRGQNVTFRCDPISEHNRLYWYRQTLGQGPEFLTYFQNEAQLEKSRLLSDRFSAERPKGSFSTLEIQRTEQGDSAMYLCASSLVQGPDYGYTFGSGTRLTVV.

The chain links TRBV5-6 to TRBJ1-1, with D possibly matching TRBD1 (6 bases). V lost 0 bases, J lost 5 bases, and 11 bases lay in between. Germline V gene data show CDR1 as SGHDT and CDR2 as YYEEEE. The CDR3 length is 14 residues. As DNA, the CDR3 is TGTGCCAGCAGCTTGGAGGGGGTCGGGACTGAAGCTTTCTTT. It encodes CASSLEGVGTEAFF.

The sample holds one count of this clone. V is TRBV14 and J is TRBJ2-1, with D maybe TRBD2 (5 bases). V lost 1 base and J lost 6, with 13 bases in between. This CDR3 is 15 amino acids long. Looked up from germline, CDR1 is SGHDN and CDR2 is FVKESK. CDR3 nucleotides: TGTGCCAGCAGCCAAGGACTACAAAAGGCCAATGAGCAGTTCTTC. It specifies CASSQGLQKANEQFF.

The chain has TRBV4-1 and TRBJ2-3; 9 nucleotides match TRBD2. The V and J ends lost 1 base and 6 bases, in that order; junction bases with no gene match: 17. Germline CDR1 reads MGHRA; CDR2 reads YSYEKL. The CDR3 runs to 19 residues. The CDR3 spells CASSQGPARGREGPDTQYF. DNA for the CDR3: TGCGCCAGCAGCCAAGGCCCCGCGCGGGGGCGGGAGGGCCCGGATACGCAGTATTTT.

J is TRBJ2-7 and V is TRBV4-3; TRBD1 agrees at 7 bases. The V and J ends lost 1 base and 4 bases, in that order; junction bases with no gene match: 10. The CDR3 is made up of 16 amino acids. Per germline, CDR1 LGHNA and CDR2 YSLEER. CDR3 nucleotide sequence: TGCGCCAGCAGCCAAGGGAACAGGGGTAAATGGTACGAGCAGTACTTC. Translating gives CASSQGNRGKWYEQYF.

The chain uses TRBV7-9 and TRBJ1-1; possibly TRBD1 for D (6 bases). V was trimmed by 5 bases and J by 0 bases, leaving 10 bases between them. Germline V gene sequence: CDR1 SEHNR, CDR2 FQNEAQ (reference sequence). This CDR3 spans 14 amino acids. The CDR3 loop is CASSLQGLNTEAFF. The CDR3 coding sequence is TGTGCCAGCAGCCTACAGGGATTGAACACTGAAGCTTTCTTT. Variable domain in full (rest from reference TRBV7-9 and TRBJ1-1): DTGVSQNPRHKITKRGQNVTFRCDPISEHNRLYWYRQTLGQGPEFLTYFQNEAQLEKSRLLSDRFSAERPKGSFSTLEIQRTEQGDSAMYLCASSLQGLNTEAFFGQGTRLTVV.

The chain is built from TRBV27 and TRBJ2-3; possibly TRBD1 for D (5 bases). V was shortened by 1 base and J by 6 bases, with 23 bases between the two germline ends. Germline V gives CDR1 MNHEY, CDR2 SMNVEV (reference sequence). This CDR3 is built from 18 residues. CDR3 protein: CASSLYPTDGAPQDTQYF. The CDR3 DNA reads TGTGCCAGCAGTTTATACCCTACAGATGGGGCGCCTCAGGATACGCAGTATTTT.